This T cell receptor beta chain is from a study of blood T cell repertoires in COVID-19. Study information: The United States, Italy and Spain were the sources of the acute and convalescent COVID-19 samples. PBMCs, B-cell-depleted T cells, or T cells were the source of the cDNA or gDNA that made up the material.

Original analysis: For nucleated cells, counts were estimated from reference gene primer amplification. Repertoires were generated with immunoSEQ multiplex PCR, while TCRdb's copy carries only in-frame clones and drops some. V, J and clone size were drawn from that table, and D and trimming were deduced from the DNA. Here the sample spans tens of thousands of clones, approximately 83% being singletons. V gave up 0 bases and J gave up 6 bases, with 17 bases separating them. This CDR3 is built from 17 residues. In germline, CDR1 is MGHRA, CDR2 YSYEKL. This TCR was sampled from a man of 80 years or more with active or convalescent COVID-19. Sequencing was carried out using peripheral blood. This rearrangement joins TRBV4-1 to TRBJ2-2; weak D call: TRBD2 (5 bases). CDR3 in DNA: TGCGCCAGCAGCCAAGATTTTTTGCCCCAGCGGTCCGGGGAGCTGTTTTTT. Protein product: CASSQDFLPQRSGELFF.